The clone carrying this T cell receptor beta chain was seen a few times. What it recognizes is unknown. Using RNA template, CDR3s of TCR alpha and beta were amplified with iRepertoire arm-PCR. Tissue mRNA or PBMC total RNA, about 85-400 ng, went into one-step reverse transcription and amplification. TCRdb analysed the multiplex PCR reads with MiXCR anew, one entry per CDR3 protein. The repertoire holds under 200,000 distinct CDR3 sequences, over 40% seen once, with over 4% in the top ten. The sample is drawn from a study of glioma-infiltrating T cells. Study-wide results and caveats: Tissue and blood shared very few CDR3 sequences. Above-expected tissue-blood divergence occurred in all gliomas, most in low-grade ones.

Trimming took 4 bases from V and 8 from J, leaving 13 bases between them. The CDR3 is made up of 13 amino acids. The genes are TRBV12-3 or TRBV12-4 and TRBJ2-3; weak D call: TRBD1 (6 bases). The receptor was isolated from a human donor with low-grade glioma or glioblastoma, undergoing nonglioma brain surgery, or in good health (not recorded which). Sequenced sample: glioma tissue, nonneoplastic brain tissue, or PBMCs (not recorded which). As DNA, the CDR3 is TGTGCCAGCAGTTACAAGTTAGGGGGTACGCAGTATTTT. Amino acid sequence: CASSYKLGGTQYF.